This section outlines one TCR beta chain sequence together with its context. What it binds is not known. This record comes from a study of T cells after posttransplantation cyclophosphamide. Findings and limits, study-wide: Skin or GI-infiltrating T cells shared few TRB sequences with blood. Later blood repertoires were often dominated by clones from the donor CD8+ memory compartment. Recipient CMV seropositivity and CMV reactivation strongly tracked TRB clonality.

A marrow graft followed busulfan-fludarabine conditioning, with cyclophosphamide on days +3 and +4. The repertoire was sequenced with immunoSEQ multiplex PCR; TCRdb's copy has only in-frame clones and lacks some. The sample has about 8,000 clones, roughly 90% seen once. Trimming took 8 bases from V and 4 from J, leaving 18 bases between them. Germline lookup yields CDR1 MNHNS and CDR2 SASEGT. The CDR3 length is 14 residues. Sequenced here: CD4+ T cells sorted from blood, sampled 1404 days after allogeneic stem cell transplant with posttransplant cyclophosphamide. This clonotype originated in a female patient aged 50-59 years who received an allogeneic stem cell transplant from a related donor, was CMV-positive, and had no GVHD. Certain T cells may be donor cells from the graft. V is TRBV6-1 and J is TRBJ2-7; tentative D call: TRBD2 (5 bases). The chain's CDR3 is CASLEGLARYEQYF. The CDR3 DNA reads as TGTGCCAGCCTAGAAGGGCTAGCAAGGTACGAGCAGTACTTC.